This TCR beta chain was captured in a study of T-cell reconstitution after alpha-beta-depleted transplantation in children. Study results and caveats: There were some patients whose high TCRbeta diversity at day 60 came from surviving recipient T cells and thymic progenitors. About two months after transplant, alpha-beta T cells reportedly came from several hundred expanded graft clones.

The ends were cut back, 0 bases at V and 4 bases at J, with 15 bases in the middle. Germline lookup yields CDR1 MNHEY and CDR2 SMNVEV (reference sequence). This CDR3 is built from 16 residues. Preparation of the TCRbeta library was carried out with unique molecular identifiers. TCRdb reprocessed the PCR reads with MiXCR, giving one entry per CDR3 protein. The sample carries 500,000 or so distinct CDR3 sequences, 9.5% to 12% recorded once. A remark on this clonotype: Its target is unknown.

This specimen was PBMCs, mostly from graft donor cells, taken 180 days after TCRalphabeta/CD19-depleted stem cell transplant. The clonotype originates from a female patient aged 2 to 10 who had a stem cell transplant for aplastic anemia, so the T cells may come from the graft donor. J is TRBJ1-2 and V is TRBV27, with D possibly matching TRBD1 (6 bases). In nucleotides, the CDR3 is TGTGCCAGCAGTTTATCCAGCAGGGGACCCTCCTATGGCTACACCTTC. Translating gives CASSLSSRGPSYGYTF.